These T cell receptor beta chains were read from a single sample in a study of cytomegalovirus exposure and HLA in healthy donors. TCRdb keeps only in-frame clones here, not all; method: immunoSEQ multiplex PCR. The profile shows some 220,000 clones, about 90% of them singletons. Sequences were obtained from PBMCs. These receptors were taken from a woman aged 18-29 years in good health and CMV-seronegative. CDR3s include the opening cysteine and the closing phenylalanine or tryptophan. The D gene is left open where the match is weak. Clone size is stated in some rows and not others, as once, few, many or a class when expanded.

D: NA
V: TRBV11-2
length: 14
size: NA
J: TRBJ2-7
CDR3: CASSLMTAAYEQYF
DNA: TGTGCCAGCAGCTTAATGACAGCCGCCTACGAGCAGTACTTC

D: TRBD1
V: TRBV7-8
length: 14
size: NA
J: TRBJ1-1
CDR3: CASRQGQLNTEAFF
DNA: TGTGCCAGCAGACAGGGACAGCTGAACACTGAAGCTTTCTTT

D: TRBD1
V: TRBV28
length: 15
size: NA
J: TRBJ1-4
CDR3: CASRDLRGHNEKLFF
DNA: TGTGCCAGCAGGGATCTGAGGGGGCATAATGAAAAACTGTTTTTT

D: TRBD1
V: TRBV4-1
length: 17
size: NA
J: TRBJ1-3
CDR3: CASSQGGVGGKGNTIYF
DNA: TGCGCCAGCAGCCAAGGCGGGGTAGGGGGCAAAGGAAACACCATATATTTT

D: NA
V: TRBV9
length: 15
size: NA
J: TRBJ1-2
CDR3: CASSVKSRQGGGYTF
DNA: TGTGCCAGCAGCGTCAAAAGCAGGCAGGGAGGTGGCTACACCTTC

D: NA
V: TRBV5-6
length: 15
size: NA
J: TRBJ1-2
CDR3: CASSPAGTGNYGYTF
DNA: TGTGCCAGCAGCCCTGCGGGTACGGGTAACTATGGCTACACCTTC

D: NA
V: TRBV11-2
length: 17
size: NA
J: TRBJ1-2
CDR3: CASRQLTGGELNYGYTF
DNA: TGTGCCAGCAGACAGCTAACGGGCGGGGAGCTAAACTATGGCTACACCTTC

D: NA
V: TRBV25-1
length: 15
size: NA
J: TRBJ2-7
CDR3: CASSEVGSGLDKQYF
DNA: TGTGCCAGCAGTGAAGTCGGAAGCGGGTTAGACAAGCAGTACTTC

D: NA
V: TRBV7-3
length: 13
size: NA
J: TRBJ1-2
CDR3: CASSSLRGYGYTF
DNA: TGTGCCAGCAGCTCCCTGCGAGGTTATGGCTACACCTTC

D: TRBD1
V: TRBV30
length: 14
size: few
J: TRBJ2-7
CDR3: CAWSAGTGRYEQYF
DNA: TGTGCCTGGAGCGCAGGGACAGGCCGTTACGAGCAGTACTTC

D: TRBD1
V: TRBV7-9
length: 17
size: NA
J: TRBJ2-1
CDR3: CASSPTPGTGINNEQFF
DNA: TGTGCCAGCAGCCCTACTCCAGGGACAGGGATCAACAATGAGCAGTTCTTC

D: NA
V: TRBV27
length: 14
size: NA
J: TRBJ1-5
CDR3: CASSSLGSNQPQHF
DNA: TGTGCCAGCAGTTCTCTAGGTAGCAATCAGCCCCAGCATTTT

D: TRBD2
V: TRBV5-1
length: 17
size: NA
J: TRBJ2-5
CDR3: CASSLGGLAGLQETQYF
DNA: TGCGCCAGCAGCTTGGGGGGACTAGCGGGTCTCCAAGAGACCCAGTACTTC

D: NA
V: TRBV5-4
length: 16
size: once
J: TRBJ2-7
CDR3: CASSSDVSRDSYEQYF
DNA: TGTGCCAGCAGCTCGGATGTATCGCGGGACTCCTACGAGCAGTACTTC

D: TRBD2
V: TRBV10-3
length: 17
size: NA
J: TRBJ2-1
CDR3: CAISEVASGTSYNEQFF
DNA: TGTGCCATCAGTGAGGTGGCTAGCGGGACCTCCTACAATGAGCAGTTCTTC

D: NA
V: TRBV2
length: 13
size: NA
J: TRBJ2-7
CDR3: CASSSDRTYEQYF
DNA: TGTGCCAGCAGTTCAGACAGGACCTACGAGCAGTACTTC

D: TRBD2
V: TRBV4-1
length: 17
size: NA
J: TRBJ2-5
CDR3: CASSQELAVPYQETQYF
DNA: TGCGCCAGCAGCCAAGAGCTAGCGGTCCCGTACCAAGAGACCCAGTACTTC

D: TRBD2
V: TRBV7-6
length: 14
size: NA
J: TRBJ2-7
CDR3: CASGPSGSHYEQYF
DNA: TGTGCCAGCGGACCTAGCGGGAGCCACTACGAGCAGTACTTC

D: NA
V: TRBV28
length: 14
size: NA
J: TRBJ1-2
CDR3: CASSFSGGNYGYTF
DNA: TGTGCCAGCAGTTTTTCGGGGGGGAACTATGGCTACACCTTC

D: NA
V: TRBV10-3
length: 17
size: NA
J: TRBJ1-2
CDR3: CAIHEVCRGSTAYGYTF
DNA: TGTGCCATCCATGAGGTCTGCAGAGGAAGCACCGCTTATGGCTACACCTTC

D: NA
V: TRBV25-1
length: 14
size: NA
J: TRBJ1-1
CDR3: CASSEWGLGLGAFF
DNA: TGTGCCAGCAGTGAATGGGGGCTGGGGTTGGGAGCTTTCTTT

D: TRBD1
V: TRBV10-2
length: 12
size: NA
J: TRBJ2-7
CDR3: CASTGQGYEQYF
DNA: TGCGCCAGCACCGGACAGGGCTACGAGCAGTACTTC

D: NA
V: TRBV4-1
length: 17
size: NA
J: TRBJ1-1
CDR3: CASSQEPHGTGNTEAFF
DNA: TGCGCCAGCAGCCAAGAGCCCCACGGAACAGGGAACACTGAAGCTTTCTTT

D: NA
V: TRBV9
length: 16
size: NA
J: TRBJ1-1
CDR3: CASSTPLGTMNTEAFF
DNA: TGTGCCAGCAGCACCCCTCTGGGGACTATGAACACTGAAGCTTTCTTT

D: TRBD2
V: TRBV30
length: 13
size: NA
J: TRBJ2-7
CDR3: CAWSSGRSYEQYF
DNA: TGTGCCTGGAGTAGCGGGAGATCTTACGAGCAGTACTTC

D: NA
V: TRBV10-3
length: 13
size: once
J: TRBJ1-5
CDR3: CAISGDEYQPQHF
DNA: TGTGCCATCTCCGGGGATGAGTATCAGCCCCAGCATTTT

D: TRBD2
V: TRBV2
length: 13
size: NA
J: TRBJ2-3
CDR3: CASSVTSGDTQYF
DNA: TGTGCCAGCAGTGTTACTAGCGGAGATACGCAGTATTTT

D: TRBD2
V: TRBV20-1
length: 11
size: NA
J: TRBJ2-7
CDR3: CIARAGAKQYF
DNA: TGCATTGCAAGAGCGGGAGCTAAGCAGTACTTC

D: NA
V: TRBV28
length: 13
size: once
J: TRBJ2-7
CDR3: CASSSPGDLEQYF
DNA: TGTGCCAGCAGTTCCCCCGGGGATCTCGAGCAGTACTTC

D: TRBD2
V: TRBV7-9
length: 18
size: once
J: TRBJ2-4
CDR3: CASSPLEIAGDTKNIQYF
DNA: TGTGCCAGCAGCCCTCTTGAGATAGCGGGAGATACCAAAAACATTCAGTACTTC

D: TRBD1
V: TRBV27
length: 13
size: once
J: TRBJ2-1
CDR3: CASSWDRVNEQFF
DNA: TGTGCCAGCAGCTGGGACAGGGTCAATGAGCAGTTCTTC

D: TRBD1
V: TRBV6-5
length: 16
size: NA
J: TRBJ1-4
CDR3: CASSYLRTGGSEKLFF
DNA: TGTGCCAGCAGTTACTTACGGACAGGGGGAAGTGAAAAACTGTTTTTT

D: NA
V: TRBV2
length: 16
size: NA
J: TRBJ2-1
CDR3: CASSEWGHSSYNEQFF
DNA: TGTGCCAGCAGTGAATGGGGACACAGCTCCTACAATGAGCAGTTCTTC

D: TRBD2
V: TRBV6-5
length: 14
size: NA
J: TRBJ2-1
CDR3: CASRVAGGNYEQFF
DNA: TGTGCCAGCAGAGTAGCGGGAGGTAATTATGAGCAGTTCTTC

D: TRBD1
V: TRBV19
length: 14
size: NA
J: TRBJ1-4
CDR3: CASTGTGSAEKLFF
DNA: TGTGCCAGTACCGGGACAGGGTCGGCTGAAAAACTGTTTTTT

D: NA
V: TRBV29-1
length: 14
size: once
J: TRBJ1-2
CDR3: CSVGGQGSPYGYTF
DNA: TGCAGCGTTGGTGGCCAGGGAAGTCCCTATGGCTACACCTTC

D: TRBD2
V: TRBV5-1
length: 18
size: NA
J: TRBJ2-7
CDR3: CASSPRPTTSGSLNEQYF
DNA: TGCGCCAGCAGCCCACGCCCCACAACTAGCGGGAGTCTCAACGAGCAGTACTTC

D: NA
V: TRBV7-2
length: 16
size: NA
J: TRBJ1-3
CDR3: CASSLVPGNSGNTIYF
DNA: TGTGCCAGCAGCTTAGTACCAGGGAATTCTGGAAACACCATATATTTT

D: TRBD1
V: TRBV6-1
length: 15
size: NA
J: TRBJ1-6
CDR3: CASSDLRGNNSPLHF
DNA: TGTGCCAGCAGTGATCTCAGGGGGAATAATTCACCCCTCCACTTT

D: NA
V: TRBV6-5
length: 15
size: NA
J: TRBJ1-6
CDR3: CASSYSRTDNSPLHF
DNA: TGTGCCAGCAGTTACTCGAGGACAGATAATTCACCCCTCCACTTT

D: NA
V: TRBV23-1
length: 11
size: NA
J: TRBJ1-1
CDR3: CAPARATEAFF
DNA: TGCGCCCCGGCGAGGGCCACTGAAGCTTTCTTT

D: NA
V: TRBV4-2
length: 13
size: NA
J: TRBJ2-7
CDR3: CASSQEYLPEQYF
DNA: TGTGCCAGCAGCCAAGAATATCTACCCGAGCAGTACTTC

D: NA
V: TRBV29-1
length: 12
size: NA
J: TRBJ1-2
CDR3: CSVGKDRGGYTF
DNA: TGCAGCGTTGGCAAGGATCGAGGTGGCTACACCTTC

D: TRBD1
V: TRBV6-1
length: 15
size: NA
J: TRBJ2-7
CDR3: CASRNPGTGLYEQYF
DNA: TGTGCCAGCAGAAACCCCGGGACAGGGCTTTACGAGCAGTACTTC

D: NA
V: TRBV28
length: 16
size: NA
J: TRBJ1-2
CDR3: CASSLIQGLPNYGYTF
DNA: TGTGCCAGCAGCTTAATACAGGGTCTTCCTAACTATGGCTACACCTTC